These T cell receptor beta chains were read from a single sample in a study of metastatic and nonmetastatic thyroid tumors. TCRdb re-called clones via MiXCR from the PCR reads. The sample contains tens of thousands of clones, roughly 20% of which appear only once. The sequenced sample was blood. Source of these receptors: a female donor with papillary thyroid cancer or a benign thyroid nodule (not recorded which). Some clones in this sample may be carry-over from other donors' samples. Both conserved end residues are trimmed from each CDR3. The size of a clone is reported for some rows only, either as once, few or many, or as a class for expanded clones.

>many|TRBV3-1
ASSRQGTDYEQY
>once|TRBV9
ASSPEGQGAQETQY
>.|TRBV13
VSSPGFGGTDTQY
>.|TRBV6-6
ASSYRRTRGEKLF
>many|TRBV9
ASSVSPGGKQETQY
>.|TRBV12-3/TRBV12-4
ASRPAETPWEQY
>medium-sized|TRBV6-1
ASGGQSNQPQH
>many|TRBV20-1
SARAGGNQPQH
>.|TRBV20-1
SASIGWDLNQPQH
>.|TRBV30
AWSVLAGGGEQY
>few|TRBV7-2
ASSFSGRATDTQY
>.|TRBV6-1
ASSDFGGMGSNQPQH
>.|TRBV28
ASTRRGQRNYGYT
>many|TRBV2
ASGGRVTYNEQF
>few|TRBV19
ASSIVGQGNEAF
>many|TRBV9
ASSVLAGGVNEQF
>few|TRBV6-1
ASSERRQARSPLH
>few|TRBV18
ASSPPGGSKWNTIY
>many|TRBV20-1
SARDSVNYGYT
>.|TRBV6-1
ASSHPWTSGSHEQY
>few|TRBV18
ASAEYNSPLH
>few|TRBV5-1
ASSSGQYSYEQY
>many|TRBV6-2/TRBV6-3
ASSFLQGAGIAYEQY
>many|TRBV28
ASSLRDSLTDTQY
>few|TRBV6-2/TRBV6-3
ASSFRMLRDGSTAF
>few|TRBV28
ASRTGTGDTGELF
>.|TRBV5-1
ASSRDRGYGYT
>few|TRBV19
ATRTGQEQY
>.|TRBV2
ASSEGDGTGLWGYT
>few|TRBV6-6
ASSSGLEEQY
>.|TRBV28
ASRSGTGGQTQY
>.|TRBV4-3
ASSQDVGGTDTQY
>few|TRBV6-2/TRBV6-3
ASSYSTGRAEAF
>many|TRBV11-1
ASSFRDRFPTEAF